These T cell receptor beta chains were read from a single sample in a study of control samples from healthy donors and cancer patients. Data came from immunoSEQ multiplex PCR; TCRdb stores just in-frame clones and leaves some out. The sample holds 150,000 or so clones, 93% seen once. The sequencing sample was made of blood. The source of these receptors is a man aged 18-30 years in good health. Each CDR3 is given with its conserved first and last residue.

v_call cdr3_aa
TRBV19 CASSIAASYYEQYF
TRBV14 CASSQDLGENGYTF
TRBV27 CASSYRGVGNYGYTF
TRBV27 CASSLGGLGTEAFF
TRBV9 CASSVEDSNNSPLHF
TRBV5-1 CASSPTTGEGYTF
TRBV5-1 CASSIGQGLGDTIYF
TRBV2 CASRNTGTSTEAFF
TRBV28 CASSSLKTGTGGDEQFF
TRBV29-1 CSVGGTPNEKLFF
TRBV30 CAWSVHSLYTF
TRBV14 CASSQPRGIYEQYF
TRBV4-2 CASSQQALDTGELFF
TRBV27 CASRGGGLVNAGELFF
TRBV7-2 CASSYGQPTWAFF
TRBV28 CASRYGGNQPQHF
TRBV4-2 CASSQTGQASYEQYF
TRBV6-5 CASSYGQGAYNEQFF
TRBV3-1/TRBV3-2 CASSLSSGGEQFF
TRBV10-3 CAISEWREQIYEQYF
TRBV19 CASSIGTGMAGANVLTF
TRBV13 CASNPLTGDTEAFF
TRBV6-4 CASSDSPSETQYF
TRBV5-8 CASSLNFNEKLFF
TRBV5-6 CASSSDMDYEQYF
TRBV29-1 CSVDRDTRNYGYTF
TRBV23-1 CASSQSEPGANVLTF
TRBV4-3 CASSQVAGLGNEQFF
TRBV28 CASTFAGDDTEAFF
TRBV7-6 CASSPAPGPQVPGELFF
TRBV28 CASSSISGRVTGELFF
TRBV9 CASSGSSGRGTGELFF
TRBV14 CASSQAYTSGVYNEQFF
TRBV10-1 CASSESTAPETQYF
TRBV7-9 CASSFFIGELFF
TRBV29-1 CSGENTDTQYF
TRBV5-5 CASSPTGVYGYTF
TRBV7-9 CASSPRGRTAFF
TRBV30 CAWSRGRAKNIQYF
TRBV7-9 CASSPRVVLGNEQFF
TRBV10-3 CAISEPRGMNTEAFF
TRBV29-1 CSGTVGDYGYTF
TRBV5-5 CASSLFGVTGANVLTF
TRBV19 CASSIMGRGFYGYTF
TRBV5-6 CASRLAAQETQYF
TRBV2 CASSAETTYTDTQYF
TRBV30 CAWRDRRNTEAFF
TRBV6-4 CASSVGGYNEQFF
TRBV19 CASSLPPGSLNEQFF
TRBV7-9 CASSLGSPAGAYEQYF
TRBV2 CASSESGDRQFF
TRBV4-1 CASSQVRDHYGYTF
TRBV5-1 CASSNSPQGGTEAFF
TRBV3-1/TRBV3-2 CASSLRGGQETQYF
TRBV27 CASSSRLAGHNSYNEQFF
TRBV19 CASRPNLSGNTIYF
TRBV9 CASSVVGAPEGYGYTF
TRBV7-9 CASSLLQDIYGYTF
TRBV2 CASSEARGLRQEDDTQYF
TRBV19 CASSINQETQYF